This note documents a single T cell receptor (beta chain) sequence. The authors' processing: How many nucleated cells were present was estimated from reference gene primer amplification. The protocol was immunoSEQ multiplex PCR, while the TCRdb copy is restricted to in-frame clones and leaves out a portion. That table furnishes V, J and clone size, whereas the DNA furnished D and trimming. The sample has fewer than 120,000 clones; around 76% are singletons. This entry comes from a study of blood T cell repertoires in COVID-19. Study in general: The origin of the acute and convalescent COVID-19 samples was the United States, Italy and Spain. PBMCs, B-cell-depleted T cells, or T cells provided the cDNA or gDNA that made up the material.

The CDR3 sequence is 14 residues long. Germline V gives CDR1 ENHRY, CDR2 SYGVKD. The J segment lost 7 bases and the V segment lost 7 bases, leaving 7 bases of the junction unmatched. Sample: peripheral blood. This TCR was sampled from an elderly woman with acute or convalescent COVID-19. The rearrangement links TRBV10-3 to TRBJ2-1; 10 nucleotides line up with TRBD1. For the CDR3, the DNA is TGTGCCATCAAGGAGGGACAGGGGTTTAATGAGCAGTTCTTC. It yields the protein CAIKEGQGFNEQFF.